These 2 T cell receptor beta chains were sequenced from one sample in a study of blood T cells in healthy people across ages. Alongside a J-beta primer mix, a sample-barcoded 5' primer served in a second PCR lasting 7 to 11 cycles. TCRdb used MiXCR to reprocess the 5' RACE reads, holding one entry per CDR3 protein. The table has hundreds of thousands of distinct CDR3 sequences, 27% seen once; the top ten hold roughly 30%. The specimen sequenced was blood. The receptors shown here come from a woman in her 70s in good health.

Only a few counts were recorded for this clonotype. The CDR3 sequence: CSAPPWGGEETQYF. DNA for the CDR3: TGCAGCGCTCCCCCTTGGGGGGGGGAAGAGACCCAGTACTTC. This chain uses TRBV29-1 with TRBJ2-5; 7 nucleotides match TRBD2. Per germline, CDR1 SQVTM and CDR2 ANQGSEA. J was trimmed by 3 bases and V by 7 bases; bases with no gene match: 11. The CDR3 is 14 residues long.

The rearrangement links TRBV20-1 to TRBJ2-1; 9 bases are shared with TRBD1. Unmatched junction bases numbered 7, after V lost 6 bases and J lost 4 bases. The germline V gene encodes CDR1 DFQATT and CDR2 SNEGSKA (reference sequence). The CDR3 is made up of 14 amino acids. The CDR3 DNA follows: TGCAGTGCCGAAGACAGGGGGAAGTACAATGAGCAGTTCTTC. It specifies CSAEDRGKYNEQFF.